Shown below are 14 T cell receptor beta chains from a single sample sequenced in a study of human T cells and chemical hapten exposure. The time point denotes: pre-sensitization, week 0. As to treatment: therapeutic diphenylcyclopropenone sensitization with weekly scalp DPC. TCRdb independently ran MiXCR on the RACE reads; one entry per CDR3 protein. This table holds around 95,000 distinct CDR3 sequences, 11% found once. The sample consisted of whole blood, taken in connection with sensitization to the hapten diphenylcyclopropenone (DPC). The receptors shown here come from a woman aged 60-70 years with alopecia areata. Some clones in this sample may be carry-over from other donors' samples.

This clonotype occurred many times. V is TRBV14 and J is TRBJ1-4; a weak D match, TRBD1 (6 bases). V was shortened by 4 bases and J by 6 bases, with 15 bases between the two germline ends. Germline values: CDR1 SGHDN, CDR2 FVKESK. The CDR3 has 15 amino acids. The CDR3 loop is CASSPYRDSDEKLFF. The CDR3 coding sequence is TGTGCCAGCAGCCCATACAGGGATAGCGATGAAAAACTGTTTTTT.

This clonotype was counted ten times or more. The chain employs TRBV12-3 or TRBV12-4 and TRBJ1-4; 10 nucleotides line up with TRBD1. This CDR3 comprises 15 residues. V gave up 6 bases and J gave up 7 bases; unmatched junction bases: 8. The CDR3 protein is CASRGGQGGGEKLFF. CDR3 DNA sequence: TGTGCCAGCAGGGGCGGACAGGGGGGTGGTGAAAAACTGTTTTTT.

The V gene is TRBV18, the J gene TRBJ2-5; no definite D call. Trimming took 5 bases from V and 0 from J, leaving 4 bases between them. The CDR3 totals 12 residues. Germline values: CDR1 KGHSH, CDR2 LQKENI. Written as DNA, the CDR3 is TGTGCCAGCTCAAGGTACCAAGAGACCCAGTACTTC. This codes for CASSRYQETQYF.

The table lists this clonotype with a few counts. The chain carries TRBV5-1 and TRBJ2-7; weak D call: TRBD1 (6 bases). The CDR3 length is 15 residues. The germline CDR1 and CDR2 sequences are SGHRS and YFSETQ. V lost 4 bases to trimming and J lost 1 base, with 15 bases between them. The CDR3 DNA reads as TGCGCCAGCAGCGCAGGCCGGGACACGTCCTACGAGCAGTACTTC. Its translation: CASSAGRDTSYEQYF.

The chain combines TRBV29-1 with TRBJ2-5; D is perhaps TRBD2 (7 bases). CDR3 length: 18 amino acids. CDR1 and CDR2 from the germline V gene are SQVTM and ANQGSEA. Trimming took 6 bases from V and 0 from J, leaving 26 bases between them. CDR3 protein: CSVGGRRAGDWYQETQYF. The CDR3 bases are TGCAGCGTCGGGGGGCGCAGGGCCGGAGACTGGTACCAAGAGACCCAGTACTTC. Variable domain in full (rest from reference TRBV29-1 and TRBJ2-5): SAVISQKPSRDICQRGTSLTIQCQVDSQVTMMFWYRQQPGQSLTLIATANQGSEATYESGFVIDKFPISRPNLTFSTLTVSNMSPEDSSIYLCSVGGRRAGDWYQETQYFGPGTRLLVL.

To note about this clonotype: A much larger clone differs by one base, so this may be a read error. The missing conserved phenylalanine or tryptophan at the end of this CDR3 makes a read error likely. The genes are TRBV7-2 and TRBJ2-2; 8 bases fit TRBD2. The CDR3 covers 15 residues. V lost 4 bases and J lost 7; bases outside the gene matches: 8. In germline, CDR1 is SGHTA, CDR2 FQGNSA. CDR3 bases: TGTGCCAGCAGCTCCAGGACTAGCTATAACGGGGAGCTGTTTCTT. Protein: CASSSRTSYNGELFL.

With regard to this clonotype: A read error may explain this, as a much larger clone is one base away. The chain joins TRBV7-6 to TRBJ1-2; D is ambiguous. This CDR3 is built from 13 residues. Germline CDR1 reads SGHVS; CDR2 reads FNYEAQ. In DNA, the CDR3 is TGTGCCAGCAGCCTAGCTGATTTCTATGGCTACTCCTTC. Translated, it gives CASSLADFYGYSF.

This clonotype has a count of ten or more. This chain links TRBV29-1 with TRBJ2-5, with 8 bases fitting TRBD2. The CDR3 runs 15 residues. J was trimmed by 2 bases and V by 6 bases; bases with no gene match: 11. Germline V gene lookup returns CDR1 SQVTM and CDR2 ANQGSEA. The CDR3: CSVATGGGLQETQYF. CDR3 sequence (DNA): TGCAGCGTGGCGACCGGCGGGGGGCTACAAGAGACCCAGTACTTC.

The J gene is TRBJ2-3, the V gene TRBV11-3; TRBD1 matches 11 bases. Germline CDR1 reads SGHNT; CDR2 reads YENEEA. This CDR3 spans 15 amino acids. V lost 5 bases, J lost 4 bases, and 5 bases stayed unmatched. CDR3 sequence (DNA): TGTGCCAGCAGCGTCGGACAGGGGGCATCAGATACGCAGTATTTT. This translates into CASSVGQGASDTQYF. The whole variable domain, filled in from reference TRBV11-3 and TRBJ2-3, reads EAGVVQSPRYKIIEKKQPVAFWCNPISGHNTLYWYLQNLGQGPELLIRYENEEAVDDSQLPKDRFSAERLKGVDSTLKIQPAELGDSAVYLCASSVGQGASDTQYFGPGTRLTVL.

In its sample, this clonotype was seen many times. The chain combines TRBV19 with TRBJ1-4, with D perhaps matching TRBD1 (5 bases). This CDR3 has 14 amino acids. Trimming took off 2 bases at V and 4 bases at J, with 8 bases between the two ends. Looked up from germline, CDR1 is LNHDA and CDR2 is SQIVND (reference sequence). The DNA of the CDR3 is TGTGCCAGTAGTATACAGGGAGTTAATGAAAAACTGTTTTTT. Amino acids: CASSIQGVNEKLFF.

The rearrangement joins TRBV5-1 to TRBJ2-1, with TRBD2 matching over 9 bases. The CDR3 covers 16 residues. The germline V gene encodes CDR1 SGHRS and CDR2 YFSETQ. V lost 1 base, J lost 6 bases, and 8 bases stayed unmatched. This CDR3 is CASSLSWRGGINEQFF. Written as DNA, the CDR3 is TGCGCCAGCAGCTTGAGCTGGCGGGGGGGTATCAATGAGCAGTTCTTC.

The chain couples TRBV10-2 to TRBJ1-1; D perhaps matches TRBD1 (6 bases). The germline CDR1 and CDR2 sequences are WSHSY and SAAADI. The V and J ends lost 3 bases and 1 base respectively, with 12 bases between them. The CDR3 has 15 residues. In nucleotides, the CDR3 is TGCGCCAGCAGTGACCCAGGACAGCCGAACACTGAAGCTTTCTTT. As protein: CASSDPGQPNTEAFF.

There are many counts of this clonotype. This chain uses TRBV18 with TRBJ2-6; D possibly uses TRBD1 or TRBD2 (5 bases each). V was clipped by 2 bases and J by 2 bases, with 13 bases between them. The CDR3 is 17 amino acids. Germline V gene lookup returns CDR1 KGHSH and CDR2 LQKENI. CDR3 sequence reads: CASSPGDGTPGANVLTF. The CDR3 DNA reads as TGTGCCAGCTCACCAGGCGACGGGACCCCTGGGGCCAACGTCCTGACTTTC.

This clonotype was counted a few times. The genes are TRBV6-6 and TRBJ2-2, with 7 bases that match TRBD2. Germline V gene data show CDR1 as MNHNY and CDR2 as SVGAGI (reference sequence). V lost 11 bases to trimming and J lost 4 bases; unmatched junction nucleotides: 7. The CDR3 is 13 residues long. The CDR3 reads CAAGAGFTGELFF. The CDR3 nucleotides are TGTGCCGCCGGAGCGGGATTCACCGGGGAGCTGTTTTTT.